This T cell receptor beta chain was retrieved from a study of shared clonotypes between healthy human individuals. Study context: A donor's plate count was three for CD4 naive and three for CD4 memory; CD8 naive had two and CD8 memory one.

The CDR3 contains 17 residues. With 4 bases clipped from V and 10 bases from J, the junction kept 14 bases outside the gene matches. Germline lookup yields CDR1 MGHRA and CDR2 YSYEKL. The table came from immunoSEQ multiplex PCR; TCRdb's copy has only in-frame clones and leaves some out. The data contain roughly 2.1 million clones, just over 90% of them seen just once; the ten biggest clones take up approximately 1.7%. CD45RO-negative, CCR7-selected cells formed the naive CD8 fraction, which excluded terminally differentiated effector memory CD45RA+ cells. This clonotype was obtained from a man aged 18 to 29 in good health. Some clones in this sample may be carry-over from other donors' samples. The chain is built from TRBV4-1 and TRBJ2-1; 12 nucleotides line up with TRBD2. Input material: naive CD8+ T cells from PBMCs. This CDR3 reads CASSPLSSGRAEWEQFF. Here the CDR3 DNA reads TGCGCCAGCAGCCCTCTCTCTAGCGGGAGGGCCGAGTGGGAGCAGTTCTTC.